Sequencing of this TCR beta chain was carried out in a study of T cell responses to AZD1222 COVID-19 vaccine. Study-level information: Some second doses came at about 4 weeks and others at about 12 weeks; these were pooled.

Repertoires were generated with immunoSEQ multiplex PCR, while TCRdb's copy carries only in-frame clones and drops some. This table has roughly 110,000 clones, 85% to 90% appearing once. Turning to this clone: Its antigen is not identified.

Study-level findings and limits: An increase in Spike-specific TCR breadth and depth was observed after two AZD1222 doses.

The germline V gene encodes CDR1 SNHLY and CDR2 FYNNEI. V trimming: 6 bases; J trimming: 4 bases; junction bases outside the gene matches: 5. The CDR3 is made up of 13 amino acids. This clonotype originated in an adult in good health. The J gene is TRBJ1-2, the V gene TRBV2, with 7 bases aligning to TRBD1. The source material was peripheral blood, sampled on day 0 of AZD1222 vaccination. The CDR3 here is CASRGDSPYGYTF. The CDR3 coding sequence is TGTGCCAGCAGGGGGGACAGCCCCTATGGCTACACCTTC. Full variable domain (outside the CDR3, taken from reference TRBV2 and TRBJ1-2): EPEVTQTPSHQVTQMGQEVILRCVPISNHLYFYWYRQILGQKVEFLVSFYNNEISEKSEIFDDQFSVERPDGSNFTLKIRSTKLEDSAMYFCASRGDSPYGYTFGSGTRLTVV.